The 28 T cell receptor beta chains given below trace back to one sample, sequenced in a study of T cells in Graves' hyperthyroidism and ophthalmopathy. RNA transcripts yielded amplified TCR beta CDR3 regions. Researchers ran a first-round RT-PCR on the TCR CDR3 using the HTBI primer set. MiXCR, run by TCRdb on the multiplex PCR reads, gives a single entry per CDR3 protein. Of a few hundred thousand distinct CDR3 sequences listed, roughly 22% were seen once; the top ten hold approximately 49%. Source material: blood. Receptors were obtained from a woman in her seventies with Graves' ophthalmopathy.

This clonotype was observed many times. The V call is TRBV11-2, the J call TRBJ2-1, with 11 bases aligning to TRBD2. Germline CDR1 and CDR2: SGHAT and FQNNGV. The J segment lost 3 bases and the V segment lost 3 bases, leaving 4 bases of the junction unmatched. This CDR3 has 16 residues. CDR3 amino acids: CASSLGTSGYYNEQFF. In nucleotides, the CDR3 is TGTGCCAGCAGCTTGGGGACTAGCGGCTACTACAATGAGCAGTTCTTC.

The sample holds a few counts of this clonotype. The J gene is TRBJ1-4, the V gene TRBV5-5, with 10 bases fitting TRBD1. V dropped 5 bases and J dropped 7; count of bases not matched to a gene: 5. This CDR3 has 14 amino acids. The germline V gene has CDR1 SGHKS and CDR2 YYEKEE (reference sequence). CDR3 nucleotides: TGTGCCAGCAGACGGACAGGGGGTGGTGAAAAACTGTTTTTT. It encodes CASRRTGGGEKLFF.

V gene TRBV9 combines with J gene TRBJ1-2; D perhaps matches TRBD1 (6 bases). Germline V gene lookup returns CDR1 SGDLS and CDR2 YYNGEE. This CDR3 has 14 amino acids. V lost 4 bases, J lost 8 bases, and 18 bases lay in between. CDR3 protein: CASSNRDPRGGYTF. For the CDR3, the DNA is TGTGCCAGCAGCAACCGGGACCCAAGGGGGGGCTACACCTTC.

Many counts were recorded for this clonotype. This chain joins TRBV12-5 and TRBJ2-5; D gene uncertain. The CDR3 spans 12 residues. Trimming took off 4 bases at V and 0 bases at J, with 3 bases between the two ends. Germline V gene data show CDR1 as LGHNT and CDR2 as FRNRAP. This CDR3 reads CASGSDQETQYF. CDR3 coding DNA: TGTGCTAGTGGTTCGGACCAAGAGACCCAGTACTTC.

The chain employs TRBV2 and TRBJ2-5, with 11 bases fitting TRBD2. The germline V gene encodes CDR1 SNHLY and CDR2 FYNNEI. Trimming cost V 4 bases and J 1 base; bases outside gene matches: 2. This CDR3 contains 15 residues. The DNA for the CDR3 is TGTGCCAGCAGTGGACTAGCGGGACCCCAAGAGACCCAGTACTTC. It translates to CASSGLAGPQETQYF.

This clonotype came up a few times. The rearrangement joins TRBV12-3 or TRBV12-4 to TRBJ1-4; D ambiguous. CDR3 size: 12 residues. Trimming took off 7 bases at V and 8 bases at J, with 11 bases between the two ends. In nucleotides, the CDR3 is TGTGCCAGCACCCTAGGTGGGGAAAAACTGTTTTTT. Amino acid sequence: CASTLGGEKLFF.

This clonotype was seen at least ten times. The J gene is TRBJ1-1, the V gene TRBV12-3 or TRBV12-4, with D perhaps matching TRBD1 (6 bases). This CDR3 is 13 amino acids long. The germline V and J ends were trimmed by 5 bases and 3 bases, with 10 bases remaining between them. CDR3 region: CASSPGTHTEAFF. Here the CDR3 DNA reads TGTGCCAGCAGTCCCGGGACACACACTGAAGCTTTCTTT.

This clonotype was seen a few times. This chain uses TRBV29-1 with TRBJ1-5; D is uncertain. Germline V lookup: CDR1 SQVTM, CDR2 ANQGSEA. The CDR3 is 14 amino acids. The V and J ends lost 4 bases and 0 bases respectively, with 10 bases between them. The DNA of the CDR3 is TGCAGCGTTGGTGAAGGCTTTAGCAATCAGCCCCAGCATTTT. It codes for CSVGEGFSNQPQHF.

This clonotype was observed a few times. This chain links TRBV6-2 or TRBV6-3 with TRBJ2-1; TRBD1 or TRBD2 may be the D gene (5 bases each). The CDR3 is 16 residues long. The V gene lost 5 bases and the J gene lost 2 bases, with 16 bases spanning the gap. Germline V gene lookup returns CDR1 MNHEY and CDR2 SVGEGT. CDR3 in amino acids: CASSPPGTYPYNEQFF. The CDR3 DNA sequence: TGTGCCAGCAGTCCTCCCGGGACCTACCCCTACAATGAGCAGTTCTTC.

This clonotype was observed a few times. The chain joins TRBV24-1 to TRBJ2-7, with 10 bases matching TRBD1. The CDR3 runs to 15 residues. CDR1 and CDR2 (germline): KGHDR, SFDVKD. The J segment lost 5 bases and the V segment lost 5 bases, leaving 8 bases of the junction unmatched. The CDR3 loop reads CATSASGTGENEQYF. CDR3 bases: TGTGCCACCAGTGCATCCGGGACAGGGGAAAACGAGCAGTACTTC.

This chain connects TRBV3-1 to TRBJ2-7; 9 nucleotides match TRBD2. V lost 0 bases, J lost 2 bases, and 8 bases stayed unmatched. Per germline, CDR1 LGHDT and CDR2 YNNKEL (reference sequence). This CDR3 is built from 17 residues. DNA for the CDR3: TGTGCCAGCAGCCAAGATCGGTTAGCGGGAGTTCCCTACGAGCAGTACTTC. It codes for CASSQDRLAGVPYEQYF.

This chain uses TRBV20-1 with TRBJ2-7; 8 positions agree with TRBD2. Germline CDR1 is DFQATT and CDR2 is SNEGSKA (reference sequence). Losses at the gene ends were 1 base for V and 4 bases for J; bases not matched to a gene: 12. This CDR3 region has 16 residues. The CDR3 DNA is TGCAGTGCTAGAGGAGGAAGCGGGAGATTTGTATACGAGCAGTACTTC. Translation gives CSARGGSGRFVYEQYF.

In its sample, this clonotype was seen a few times. This chain uses TRBV6-1 with TRBJ2-7; TRBD2 agrees at 8 bases. This CDR3 comprises 15 residues. V dropped 5 bases and J dropped 6; count of bases not matched to a gene: 12. CDR1 is MNHNS and CDR2 is SASEGT in the germline V gene. Here the CDR3 reads CASSYAAGGLIEQYF. DNA of the CDR3: TGTGCCAGCAGTTATGCTGCGGGGGGTCTGATCGAGCAGTACTTC.

This clonotype was found many times. The chain combines TRBV7-2 with TRBJ2-5; unclear D gene. The CDR3 length is 12 residues. Trimming took off 3 bases at V and 1 base at J, with 3 bases between the two ends. Per the germline V gene, CDR1 is SGHTA and CDR2 is FQGNSA. The CDR3 DNA reads as TGTGCCAGCAGCTTCCCCCAAGAGACCCAGTACTTC. It encodes CASSFPQETQYF.

This clonotype appeared many times. The chain has TRBV7-8 and TRBJ2-1, with TRBD2 matching 9 bases. This CDR3 has 15 amino acids. The ends lost 5 bases at V and 5 bases at J; junction bases unmatched: 7. The germline V gene encodes CDR1 SGHVS and CDR2 FQNEAQ. The CDR3 reads CASSPLAGRNNEQFF. The DNA for the CDR3 is TGTGCCAGCAGCCCCCTAGCGGGACGAAACAATGAGCAGTTCTTC.

This clonotype has at least ten counts. The chain uses TRBV11-2 and TRBJ2-5; 10 nucleotides match TRBD1. In germline, CDR1 is SGHAT, CDR2 FQNNGV. Trimming removed 5 bases from V and 5 bases from J; junction bases left unmatched: 5. This CDR3 region has 14 residues. The CDR3: CASSPTGGSETQYF. In DNA, the CDR3 is TGTGCCAGCAGCCCGACAGGGGGCAGTGAGACCCAGTACTTC.

This clonotype was observed many times. The chain uses TRBV6-1 and TRBJ1-6, with 7 bases identical to TRBD1. V was pared by 7 bases and J by 9 bases, with 3 bases of the junction left unmatched. The CDR3 runs to 12 residues. Germline-derived CDR1 and CDR2 are MNHNS and SASEGT. CDR3: CASKTGPSPLHF. The DNA of the CDR3 is TGTGCCAGCAAGACAGGGCCTTCACCCCTCCACTTT.

The chain recombines TRBV7-2 with TRBJ2-2; D is perhaps TRBD2 (6 bases). Germline-derived CDR1 and CDR2 are SGHTA and FQGNSA. The V gene lost 4 bases and the J gene lost 3 bases, with 12 bases spanning the gap. This CDR3 is built from 15 residues. In DNA, the CDR3 is TGTGCCAGCAGCTCCGCCCGGGGGTACACCGGGGAGCTGTTTTTT. Translated: CASSSARGYTGELFF.

A few counts support this clonotype. V is TRBV6-2 or TRBV6-3 and J is TRBJ2-1; no firm D call. CDR1 and CDR2 from the germline V gene are MNHEY and SVGEGT. The CDR3 covers 14 residues. V dropped 7 bases and J dropped 6 bases, with 16 bases sitting between them. The CDR3 reads CASTPALSLNEQFF. The CDR3 DNA reads TGTGCCAGCACCCCGGCTCTTTCTCTCAATGAGCAGTTCTTC.

This clonotype was counted at least ten times. V and J are TRBV27 and TRBJ2-2; 10 bases match TRBD1. V was clipped by 3 bases and J by 6 bases; unmatched bases: 13. CDR1 MNHEY and CDR2 SMNVEV come from the germline V gene (reference sequence). The CDR3 runs 18 residues. The DNA for the CDR3 is TGTGCCAGCAGTTTTAACTGGTACGACAGGGGGCACGCCGGGGAGCTGTTTTTT. Translation: CASSFNWYDRGHAGELFF.

In its sample, this clonotype was seen many times. The chain couples TRBV27 to TRBJ2-1, with 9 bases aligning to TRBD2. CDR3 length: 13 residues. Trimming cost V 5 bases and J 7 bases; bases outside gene matches: 3. CDR1 is MNHEY, CDR2 SMNVEV, per germline (reference sequence). The CDR3 bases are TGTGCCAGCAGTGGAGGACTAGCGAATGAGCAGTTCTTC. Residues: CASSGGLANEQFF.

This clonotype was observed many times. The chain links TRBV11-2 to TRBJ2-7, with TRBD2 matching 12 bases. After removal of 5 bases from V and 6 bases from J, the junction contained 11 bases not matched to a gene. This CDR3 has 16 residues. CDR1 is SGHAT and CDR2 is FQNNGV in the germline V gene. CDR3 protein: CASSPQTSGRLSEQYF. The CDR3 nucleotides are TGTGCCAGCAGCCCACAGACTAGCGGGAGACTAAGCGAGCAGTACTTC.

This clonotype has ten or more counts. Written as DNA, the CDR3 is TGTGCCAGCAAGATGGGGGGGACTGGCGTCGAGCAGTTCTTC. This sequence encodes CASKMGGTGVEQFF. The genes are TRBV2 and TRBJ2-1, with TRBD2 matching over 7 bases. The length of the CDR3 is 14 residues. Trimming took 7 bases from V and 10 from J; bases not matched to a gene: 13. The germline V gene encodes CDR1 SNHLY and CDR2 FYNNEI.

This clonotype has just a few counts. This chain joins TRBV20-1 and TRBJ2-7; the match to TRBD2 covers 12 bases. Germline V lookup: CDR1 DFQATT, CDR2 SNEGSKA (reference sequence). The CDR3 totals 18 residues. The junction had 13 bases not matched to a gene; V was cut back by 1 base and J by 3 bases. CDR3 residues: CSARAGTSGLQSFYEQYF. In DNA form, the CDR3 reads TGCAGTGCTAGAGCCGGGACTAGCGGGTTACAGTCTTTCTACGAGCAGTACTTC.

Here the CDR3 DNA reads TGCGCCAGCAGCTTGGTAGCCGAAACCTACAATGAGCAGTTCTTC. Translation gives CASSLVAETYNEQFF. The chain has TRBV5-1 and TRBJ2-1; the D is unclear. The CDR3 has 15 residues. Germline V gene lookup returns CDR1 SGHRS and CDR2 YFSETQ. Trimming pared 0 bases from V and 2 bases from J, leaving 9 bases between.

Ten or more counts support this clonotype. The chain employs TRBV7-3 and TRBJ2-3; D possibly corresponds to TRBD1 (6 bases). The CDR3 is 15 amino acids. Germline V gene data show CDR1 as SGHTA and CDR2 as FQGTGA. The germline V and J ends were trimmed by 4 bases and 0 bases, with 11 bases remaining between them. CDR3 residues: CASSWMGASTDTQYF. The CDR3 DNA sequence: TGTGCCAGCAGCTGGATGGGGGCCAGCACAGATACGCAGTATTTT.

This clonotype was seen a few times. The chain uses TRBV27 and TRBJ2-7; no firm D call. Trimming stripped 3 bases from V and 5 bases from J, with 11 bases between. The CDR3 totals 13 residues. Germline CDR1 reads MNHEY; CDR2 reads SMNVEV (reference sequence). In nucleotides, the CDR3 is TGTGCCAGCAGTTTTCGAAGACGGGACGAGCAGTACTTC. Protein: CASSFRRRDEQYF.

With regard to this clonotype: Sequence at one end of the junction differs from germline and may be a read error. CDR3 amino acids: CASSLSGNSDMQYF. The CDR3 DNA reads TGTGCCAGCAGCCTGAGCGGGAACTCAGATATGCAGTATTTT. The V gene is TRBV11-2, the J gene TRBJ2-3, with TRBD2 matching 7 bases. Germline V lookup: CDR1 SGHAT, CDR2 FQNNGV. CDR3 size: 14 residues.